The 10 T cell receptor beta chains below come from one sample, sequenced in a study of T cell responses to AZD1222 COVID-19 vaccine. Measured with immunoSEQ multiplex PCR; TCRdb has only the in-frame clones, and not every one. The sample lists 140,000 to 150,000 clones; around 90% were seen once. Here the sequenced sample was peripheral blood, taken on day 0 of AZD1222 vaccination. The receptors here all came from an adult in good health.

This rearrangement joins TRBV5-1 to TRBJ2-7; D is uncertain. V was pared by 0 bases and J by 1 base, with 5 bases between. CDR1 is SGHRS and CDR2 is YFSETQ in the germline V gene. The CDR3 sequence is 13 residues long. Here the CDR3 DNA reads TGCGCCAGCAGCTTGGTGGGTTCCTACGAGCAGTACTTC. Translating gives CASSLVGSYEQYF.

The chain combines TRBV3-1 (or the pseudogene TRBV3-2) with TRBJ1-3; D not certain. The V gene lost 0 bases and the J gene lost 0 bases, with 12 bases spanning the gap. The germline gives CDR1 LGHDT, CDR2 YNNKEL (reference sequence). This CDR3 is 17 amino acids long. CDR3 sequence: CASSQDGLGLSGNTIYF. In DNA, the CDR3 is TGTGCCAGCAGCCAAGATGGCCTCGGCCTCTCTGGAAACACCATATATTTT.

The rearrangement joins TRBV3-1 (or the pseudogene TRBV3-2) to TRBJ2-1; the match to TRBD1 covers 12 bases. CDR1 and CDR2 (germline): LGHDT, YNNKEL (reference sequence). V lost 4 bases and J lost 7; bases outside the gene matches: 2. This CDR3 spans 14 amino acids. Here the CDR3 DNA reads TGTGCCAGCAGCCGGGACAGGGGGCGGAATGAGCAGTTCTTC. Translated: CASSRDRGRNEQFF.

In this sample, this clone turned up a few times. The genes are TRBV6-5 and TRBJ2-3; 10 bases line up with TRBD1. Germline V lookup: CDR1 MNHEY, CDR2 SVGAGI. Losses at the gene ends were 7 bases for V and 3 bases for J; bases not matched to a gene: 7. The CDR3 contains 15 residues. CDR3 coding DNA: TGTGCCAGCACGACCGGGACAGGGGTAACAGATACGCAGTATTTT. Translated, it gives CASTTGTGVTDTQYF.

V and J are TRBV6-5 and TRBJ2-7; D gene uncertain. V was clipped by 7 bases and J by 2 bases, with 15 bases between them. This CDR3 spans 14 amino acids. Germline V lookup: CDR1 MNHEY, CDR2 SVGAGI. DNA for the CDR3: TGTGCCAGCATCCGAAGGTCACAAACCTACGAGCAGTACTTC. Translation gives CASIRRSQTYEQYF.

As DNA, the CDR3 is TGTGCCAGCAGCTTAGATACGGGGGGAAACACTGAAGCTTTCTTT. Protein product: CASSLDTGGNTEAFF. This chain connects TRBV7-2 to TRBJ1-1, with D perhaps matching TRBD1 (5 bases). CDR1 is SGHTA and CDR2 is FQGNSA in the germline V gene. The V gene lost 1 base and the J gene lost 2 bases, with 11 bases spanning the gap. This CDR3 has 15 amino acids.

This rearrangement joins TRBV10-2 to TRBJ2-7; no reliable D call. The CDR3 covers 16 residues. Germline loops: CDR1 WSHSY, CDR2 SAAADI. V was pared by 0 bases and J by 0 bases, with 12 bases between. The CDR3 bases are TGCGCCAGCAGTGAGTCGACACTCGGGCTCTCCTACGAGCAGTACTTC. It codes for CASSESTLGLSYEQYF.

The chain employs TRBV11-2 and TRBJ1-2; TRBD1 aligns across 9 bases. The CDR3 runs 15 residues. J was trimmed by 4 bases and V by 1 base; bases with no gene match: 4. Germline CDR1 and CDR2: SGHAT and FQNNGV. Written as DNA, the CDR3 is TGTGCCAGCAGCTTAGCGGCGGGACAGGGCTATGGCTACACCTTC. Translation: CASSLAAGQGYGYTF.

The chain joins TRBV27 to TRBJ1-5; 7 bases fit TRBD1. With V trimmed by 7 bases and J by 6 bases, 6 bases remained unmatched. Looked up from germline, CDR1 is MNHEY and CDR2 is SMNVEV (reference sequence). The CDR3 extends over 13 amino acids. CDR3 DNA: TGTGCCAGCAAGGCAGGGGGAGGTCAGCCCCAGCATTTT. Protein sequence: CASKAGGGQPQHF.

The rearrangement uses TRBV29-1 and TRBJ2-7, with 10 positions matching TRBD1. After removal of 5 bases from V and 7 bases from J, the junction contained 8 bases not matched to a gene. The germline CDR1 and CDR2 sequences are SQVTM and ANQGSEA. The CDR3 runs to 13 residues. CDR3 nucleotide sequence: TGCAGCGTTACCCGACAGGGGGCAGGGGAGCAGTACTTC. Residues: CSVTRQGAGEQYF.